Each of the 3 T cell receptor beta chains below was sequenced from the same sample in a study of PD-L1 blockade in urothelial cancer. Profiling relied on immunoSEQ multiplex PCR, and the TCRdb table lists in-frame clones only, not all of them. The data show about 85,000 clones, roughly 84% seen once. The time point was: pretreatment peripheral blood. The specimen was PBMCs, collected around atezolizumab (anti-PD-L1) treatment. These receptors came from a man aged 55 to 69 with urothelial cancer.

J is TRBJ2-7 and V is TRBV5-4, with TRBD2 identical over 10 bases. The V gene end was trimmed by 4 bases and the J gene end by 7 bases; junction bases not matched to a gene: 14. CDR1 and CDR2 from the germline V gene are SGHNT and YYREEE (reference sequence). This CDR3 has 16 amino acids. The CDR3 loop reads CASSRLQREGVFEQYF. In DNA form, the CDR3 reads TGTGCCAGCAGCCGACTCCAGCGGGAGGGAGTCTTTGAGCAGTACTTC.

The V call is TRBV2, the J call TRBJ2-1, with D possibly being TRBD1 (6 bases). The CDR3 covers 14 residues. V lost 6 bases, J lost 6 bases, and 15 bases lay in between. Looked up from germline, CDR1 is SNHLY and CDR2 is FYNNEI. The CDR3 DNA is TGTGCCAGCAGACAAGGACAGCAGTTCAATGAGCAGTTCTTC. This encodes CASRQGQQFNEQFF.

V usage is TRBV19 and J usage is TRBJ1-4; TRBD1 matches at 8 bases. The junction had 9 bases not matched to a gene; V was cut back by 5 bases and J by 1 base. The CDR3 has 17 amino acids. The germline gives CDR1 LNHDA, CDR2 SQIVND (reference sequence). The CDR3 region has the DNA TGTGCCAGTAGTGGAGGGACAGGCGCCCGAACTAATGAAAAACTGTTTTTT. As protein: CASSGGTGARTNEKLFF.